This T cell receptor (beta chain) was sequenced for a study of identical twins' blood T cells. CDR3 length: 14 amino acids. Deletions cut 2 bases from V and 5 bases from J, with 11 bases between. The germline V gene encodes CDR1 SGHRS and CDR2 YFSETQ. Via MiXCR, TCRdb re-called the 5' RACE reads, giving one row per CDR3 protein. The sample holds about 370,000 distinct CDR3 sequences, over 25% seen once. Sequences were obtained from PBMCs. The receptor was isolated from a woman aged 18-49 years in good health. The chain uses TRBV5-1 and TRBJ2-1; D unclear. The CDR3 spells CASSFGGENNEQFF. CDR3 DNA: TGCGCCAGCAGCTTTGGCGGAGAGAACAATGAGCAGTTCTTC.